The 9 T cell receptor beta chains below all came from one sample that was sequenced in a study of blood T cell repertoires in COVID-19. Measured with immunoSEQ multiplex PCR; TCRdb has only the in-frame clones, and not every one. Among about 140,000 clones listed, about 85% were seen once. The sequenced sample was peripheral blood. These receptor sequences come from a human donor in a cohort sampled during active COVID-19.

CDR3 coding DNA: TGTGCCAGCAGCCAAGATTCCGGGGTTAATGAAAAACTGTTTTTT. Translating it yields CASSQDSGVNEKLFF. The genes are TRBV3-1 (or the pseudogene TRBV3-2) and TRBJ1-4, with D unclear. This CDR3 has 15 residues. Germline V gene sequence: CDR1 LGHDT, CDR2 YNNKEL (reference sequence). Trimming shortened V by 0 bases and J by 4 bases, and 9 bases separated the two germline ends.

This clone was found once. This chain joins TRBV2 and TRBJ2-3, with a tentative D call TRBD1 (6 bases). CDR3 length: 14 residues. Looked up from germline, CDR1 is SNHLY and CDR2 is FYNNEI. Trimming pared 4 bases from V and 4 bases from J, leaving 12 bases between. CDR3 DNA sequence: TGTGCCAGCAGTGCCGACAGGAGGTCAGATACGCAGTATTTT. Translation: CASSADRRSDTQYF.

The chain joins TRBV13 to TRBJ2-3; D is possibly TRBD2 (6 bases). Germline assignment: CDR1 PRHDT and CDR2 FYEKMQ (reference sequence). Trimming took 5 bases from V and 2 from J, leaving 11 bases between them. There are 14 residues in the CDR3. The CDR3, as DNA: TGTGCCAGCAGCCGTCGGGGGAACACAGATACGCAGTATTTT. Amino acids: CASSRRGNTDTQYF.

V gene TRBV6-5 combines with J gene TRBJ2-7, with 7 bases lining up with TRBD2. The CDR3 runs 14 residues. V was clipped by 4 bases and J by 3 bases; unmatched bases: 6. CDR1 is MNHEY, CDR2 SVGAGI, per germline. The DNA for the CDR3 is TGTGCCAGCAGTTCGGCGGGAGACCTCTACGAGCAGTACTTC. As protein: CASSSAGDLYEQYF.

The rearrangement joins TRBV7-3 to TRBJ1-1; tentatively, D is TRBD1 (6 bases). This CDR3 spans 13 amino acids. Trimming removed 5 bases at V and 1 base at J, with 8 bases between. The germline V gene encodes CDR1 SGHTA and CDR2 FQGTGA. The CDR3 nucleotides read TGTGCCAGCAGCCAACAGGGGAACACTGAAGCTTTCTTT. Encoded protein: CASSQQGNTEAFF.

V usage is TRBV29-1 and J usage is TRBJ2-3; D perhaps matches TRBD1 (6 bases). CDR3 length: 14 amino acids. V was cut by 7 bases and J by 2 bases, with 16 bases left in between. CDR1 is SQVTM, CDR2 ANQGSEA, per germline. The CDR3 spells CSAKTGLLTDTQYF. CDR3 DNA: TGCAGCGCAAAGACAGGCCTCCTCACAGATACGCAGTATTTT.

This chain uses TRBV2 with TRBJ2-7, with 7 bases identical to TRBD1. This CDR3 is 14 amino acids long. The junction had 5 bases not matched to a gene; V was cut back by 6 bases and J by 0 bases. Germline loops: CDR1 SNHLY, CDR2 FYNNEI. The CDR3 sequence is CASRRTGVSYEQYF. In DNA, the CDR3 is TGTGCCAGCAGGCGTACAGGGGTCTCCTACGAGCAGTACTTC.

The CDR3 protein is CASSPELNTEAFF. DNA of the CDR3: TGTGCCAGCTCACCAGAGCTAAACACTGAAGCTTTCTTT. The J gene is TRBJ1-1, the V gene TRBV18, with unresolved D. Germline CDR1 KGHSH, CDR2 LQKENI. V was pared by 2 bases and J by 2 bases, with 6 bases between. This CDR3 region has 13 residues.

The chain has TRBV19 and TRBJ1-5, with D uncertain. Looked up from germline, CDR1 is LNHDA and CDR2 is SQIVND (reference sequence). Trimming removed 3 bases at V and 4 bases at J, with 7 bases between. This CDR3 has 13 amino acids. Here the CDR3 reads CASSIGPNQPQHF. CDR3 nucleotide sequence: TGTGCCAGTAGTATTGGCCCAAATCAGCCCCAGCATTTT.